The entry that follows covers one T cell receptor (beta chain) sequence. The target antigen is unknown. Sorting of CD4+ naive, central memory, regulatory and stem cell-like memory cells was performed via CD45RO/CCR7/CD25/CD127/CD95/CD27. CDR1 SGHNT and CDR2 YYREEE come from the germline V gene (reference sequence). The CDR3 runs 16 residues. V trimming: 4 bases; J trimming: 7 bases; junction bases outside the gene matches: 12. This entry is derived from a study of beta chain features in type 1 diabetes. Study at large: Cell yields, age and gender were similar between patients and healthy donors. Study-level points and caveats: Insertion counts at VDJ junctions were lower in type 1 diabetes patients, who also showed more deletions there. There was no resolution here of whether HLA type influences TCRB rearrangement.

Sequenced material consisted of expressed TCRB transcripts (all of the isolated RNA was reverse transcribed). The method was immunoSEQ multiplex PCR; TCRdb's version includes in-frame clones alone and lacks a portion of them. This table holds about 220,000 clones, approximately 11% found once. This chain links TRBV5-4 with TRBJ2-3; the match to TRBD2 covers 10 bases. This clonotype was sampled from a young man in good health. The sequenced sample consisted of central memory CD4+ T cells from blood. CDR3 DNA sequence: TGTGCCAGCAGCCCGGGAGGGACTAGCGTTGGTAATACGCAGTATTTT. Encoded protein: CASSPGGTSVGNTQYF. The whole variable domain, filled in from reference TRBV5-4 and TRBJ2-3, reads ETGVTQSPTHLIKTRGQQVTLRCSSQSGHNTVSWYQQALGQGPQFIFQYYREEENGRGNFPPRFSGLQFPNYSSELNVNALELDDSALYLCASSPGGTSVGNTQYFGPGTRLTVL.